A single sample is the source of the 21 T cell receptor beta chains below, sequenced in a study of cytomegalovirus exposure and HLA in healthy donors. Primers for the PCR totalled 60 Vbeta and 13 Jbeta. Repertoires were generated with immunoSEQ multiplex PCR, while TCRdb's copy carries only in-frame clones and drops some. The table has about 160,000 clones, about 76% seen once. Sequenced material: PBMCs. Receptors originate from a human donor in good health.

This clone occurred once. The rearrangement links TRBV7-9 to TRBJ2-1, with a weak D call TRBD1 (6 bases). V was cut by 2 bases and J by 8 bases, with 13 bases left in between. The CDR3 totals 14 residues. Germline V gene data show CDR1 as SEHNR and CDR2 as FQNEAQ (reference sequence). As DNA, the CDR3 is TGTGCCAGCAGCTTACGACAGGAGGACGATGAGCAGTTCTTC. Amino acids: CASSLRQEDDEQFF.

The chain uses TRBV2 and TRBJ2-7; 8 nucleotides line up with TRBD1. CDR3 size: 15 residues. The junction had 6 bases not matched to a gene; V was cut back by 0 bases and J by 5 bases. In germline, CDR1 is SNHLY, CDR2 FYNNEI. CDR3 DNA: TGTGCCAGCAGTGAAGCTGGACAGGGCATAGACGAGCAGTACTTC. Encoded protein: CASSEAGQGIDEQYF. The full variable domain, in which reference TRBV2 and TRBJ2-7 provide the parts outside the CDR3, is EPEVTQTPSHQVTQMGQEVILRCVPISNHLYFYWYRQILGQKVEFLVSFYNNEISEKSEIFDDQFSVERPDGSNFTLKIRSTKLEDSAMYFCASSEAGQGIDEQYFGPGTRLTVT.

This sequence joins TRBV27 and TRBJ2-2, with D unresolved. CDR1 MNHEY and CDR2 SMNVEV come from the germline V gene (reference sequence). The length of the CDR3 is 15 residues. Trimming shortened V by 5 bases and J by 1 base, and 11 bases separated the two germline ends. The CDR3 spells CASSLLSVNTGELFF. The CDR3 DNA is TGTGCCAGCAGTCTCTTATCGGTGAACACCGGGGAGCTGTTTTTT.

This chain uses TRBV5-4 with TRBJ1-2, with 7 bases lining up with TRBD1. The CDR3 sequence is 13 residues long. After removal of 3 bases from V and 3 bases from J, the junction contained 2 bases not matched to a gene. Germline V gives CDR1 SGHNT, CDR2 YYREEE (reference sequence). CDR3 coding DNA: TGTGCCAGCAGCTACGGGACAGACTATGGCTACACCTTC. It specifies CASSYGTDYGYTF.

CDR3: CAWRPWGQAHNEQFF. CDR3 sequence (DNA): TGTGCCTGGAGACCCTGGGGGCAGGCCCACAATGAGCAGTTCTTC. This chain links TRBV30 with TRBJ2-1; D possibly corresponds to TRBD1 (6 bases). The V and J ends lost 3 bases and 5 bases respectively, with 17 bases between them. This CDR3 is built from 15 residues. CDR1 and CDR2 (germline): GTSNPN, SVGIG (reference sequence).

The chain recombines TRBV4-1 with TRBJ2-3; 13 bases are shared with TRBD2. The CDR3 is 18 amino acids. V shed 4 bases and J 3 bases; nucleotides not matched to a gene: 10. Germline CDR1 reads MGHRA; CDR2 reads YSYEKL. CDR3 residues: CASSPRTSGSRRTDTQYF. DNA for the CDR3: TGCGCCAGCAGCCCTAGGACTAGCGGGAGTCGGAGGACAGATACGCAGTATTTT.

This clone was seen only a few times. The chain combines TRBV6-5 with TRBJ1-1; a possible D gene is TRBD1 (5 bases). The germline V gene has CDR1 MNHEY and CDR2 SVGAGI. V was shortened by 2 bases and J by 1 base, with 8 bases between the two germline ends. The CDR3 covers 14 residues. CDR3 in amino acids: CASSYVGANTEAFF. For the CDR3, the DNA is TGTGCCAGCAGTTACGTAGGGGCGAACACTGAAGCTTTCTTT.

The rearrangement joins TRBV7-9 to TRBJ1-1; a weak D match, TRBD1 (5 bases). This CDR3 has 15 residues. Trimming left V 1 base short and J 0 bases short, with 9 bases between. The germline V gene encodes CDR1 SEHNR and CDR2 FQNEAQ (reference sequence). The CDR3 is CASSLGGPMNTEAFF. The CDR3 DNA is TGTGCCAGCAGCTTAGGGGGCCCTATGAACACTGAAGCTTTCTTT.

V gene TRBV4-2 combines with J gene TRBJ1-6, with TRBD1 as a possible D gene (5 bases). Germline V lookup: CDR1 LGHNA, CDR2 YNFKEQ. The CDR3 covers 16 residues. Trimming left V 6 bases short and J 4 bases short, with 16 bases between. The CDR3 sequence is CASRPTTTEYNSPLHF. CDR3 nucleotide sequence: TGTGCCAGCAGACCCACTACGACAGAGTATAATTCACCCCTCCACTTT.

CDR3 bases: TGTGCCAGCAGCTTAGCTCCAATCTGGACAGGGGGCGCGGGGAACACTGAAGCTTTCTTT. It translates to CASSLAPIWTGGAGNTEAFF. The rearrangement joins TRBV7-2 to TRBJ1-1; 11 bases agree with TRBD1. This CDR3 spans 20 amino acids. Germline-derived CDR1 and CDR2 are SGHTA and FQGNSA. Trimming cost V 0 bases and J 1 base; bases outside gene matches: 13.

This clone was counted a single time. The genes are TRBV19 and TRBJ1-4; 7 bases line up with TRBD1. The V segment lost 5 bases and the J segment 4 bases; nucleotides outside the gene matches: 4. This CDR3 has 14 amino acids. Looked up from germline, CDR1 is LNHDA and CDR2 is SQIVND (reference sequence). The CDR3 DNA reads as TGTGCCAGTAGTTGGGACAGAGATAATGAAAAACTGTTTTTT. Its protein product is CASSWDRDNEKLFF.

V and J are TRBV20-1 and TRBJ2-3; D remains ambiguous. Germline CDR1 is DFQATT and CDR2 is SNEGSKA (reference sequence). CDR3 length equals 10 residues. Deletions cut 3 bases from V and 4 bases from J, with 2 bases between. The DNA of the CDR3 is TGCAGTGCTAGCTCAGATACGCAGTATTTT. It codes for CSASSDTQYF.

The chain uses TRBV25-1 and TRBJ1-3; the match to TRBD1 covers 7 bases. Germline CDR1 and CDR2: MGHDK and SYGVNS. This CDR3 is built from 14 residues. Unmatched junction bases numbered 3, after V lost 6 bases and J lost 1 base. Here the CDR3 reads CASSEQGSGNTIYF. The DNA for the CDR3 is TGTGCCAGCAGCGAACAGGGGTCTGGAAACACCATATATTTT.

The chain links TRBV6-1 to TRBJ2-7; 7 nucleotides line up with TRBD1. CDR3 length: 15 residues. Trimming removed 3 bases from V and 1 base from J; junction bases left unmatched: 6. Per the germline V gene, CDR1 is MNHNS and CDR2 is SASEGT. In DNA, the CDR3 is TGTGCCAGCAGTGACCTGGTGGGACAGTCCTACGAGCAGTACTTC. It yields the protein CASSDLVGQSYEQYF.

V usage is TRBV28 and J usage is TRBJ1-5; 12 nucleotides agree with TRBD1. The CDR3 has 15 amino acids. V shed 8 bases and J 6 bases; nucleotides not matched to a gene: 8. Germline assignment: CDR1 MDHEN and CDR2 SYDVKM. CDR3 DNA sequence: TGTGCCAGCTCACCATCGGGACAGGGGGCTCAGCCCCAGCATTTT. This gives the protein CASSPSGQGAQPQHF.

The CDR3 is CASSPVDRGPRDEQFF. CDR3 DNA sequence: TGTGCCAGCTCACCGGTGGACAGGGGGCCCCGAGATGAGCAGTTCTTC. This chain joins TRBV18 and TRBJ2-1; TRBD1 agrees at 11 bases. The CDR3 runs 16 residues. With V trimmed by 3 bases and J by 8 bases, 9 bases remained unmatched. The germline V gene has CDR1 KGHSH and CDR2 LQKENI.

The chain recombines TRBV2 with TRBJ1-3; D is unresolved. The CDR3 consists of 15 residues. From germline, CDR1 is SNHLY and CDR2 FYNNEI. V shed 4 bases and J shed 2 bases, with 12 bases lying between them. The CDR3: CASSAIPGAGNTIYF. CDR3 coding DNA: TGTGCCAGCAGTGCGATACCCGGGGCTGGAAACACCATATATTTT.

This chain joins TRBV27 and TRBJ2-1; TRBD1 might be the D (5 bases). The CDR3 runs 13 residues. The germline V gene encodes CDR1 MNHEY and CDR2 SMNVEV (reference sequence). V dropped 2 bases and J dropped 10 bases, with 12 bases sitting between them. CDR3 loop: CASSLGQGNEQFF. In DNA, the CDR3 is TGTGCCAGCAGTTTAGGGCAGGGCAACGAGCAGTTCTTC.

J is TRBJ1-5 and V is TRBV7-2; tentative D call: TRBD1 (6 bases). With 5 bases removed from V and 9 bases from J, the gap between germline ends came to 17 bases. The length of the CDR3 is 14 residues. In germline, CDR1 is SGHTA, CDR2 FQGNSA. This CDR3 reads CASSLDSLHRPQHF. As DNA, the CDR3 is TGTGCCAGCAGCCTGGACAGCCTGCATCGGCCCCAGCATTTT.

This chain uses TRBV27 with TRBJ1-4, with 8 bases aligning to TRBD1. Trimming took 6 bases from V and 6 from J; bases not matched to a gene: 18. CDR1 is MNHEY and CDR2 is SMNVEV in the germline V gene (reference sequence). CDR3 length: 18 residues. Here the CDR3 DNA reads TGTGCCAGCAGCTATCGAGGGGCAGGGGGCGGCTGGGATGAAAAACTGTTTTTT. It yields the protein CASSYRGAGGGWDEKLFF.

The chain carries TRBV19 and TRBJ2-1; TRBD1 agrees at 10 bases. V gave up 5 bases and J gave up 9 bases; unmatched junction bases: 7. Germline-derived CDR1 and CDR2 are LNHDA and SQIVND (reference sequence). The CDR3 totals 14 residues. The CDR3 loop is CASSQTGGLVEQFF. CDR3 bases: TGTGCCAGTAGTCAGACAGGGGGCTTGGTTGAGCAGTTCTTC.